This note documents a single T cell receptor beta chain sequence. What it binds is unknown. This specimen belongs to a study of shared clonotypes between healthy human individuals. About the study: Serving as donors were a couple of women and a few men, whose ages spanned 18 to 49. General observations from the study: Sharing across four donors was highest in naive CD4 (around 5%) and lowest in memory CD8 (about 0.4%). When compared with the clonotypes that were shared by all four sorted-subset donors, the non-shared clonotypes turned out to have lower generation probabilities.

Naive-designated CD8 cells lacked CD45RO, were positively enriched for CCR7, and omitted terminally differentiated effector memory CD45RA+ cells. Donors, healthy HIV-negative adults, lacked recent acute infections or vaccinations. The protocol was immunoSEQ multiplex PCR, while the TCRdb copy is restricted to in-frame clones and leaves out a portion. Of around 2,000,000 clones listed, 85% to 95% were seen once; the top ten hold approximately 1.7%. The ends were cut back, 0 bases at V and 2 bases at J, with 11 bases in the middle. This CDR3 has 16 residues. Germline V gives CDR1 SGHAT, CDR2 FQNNGV. The sequenced sample consisted of naive CD8+ T cells from PBMCs. The sequence derives from a man between 18 and 29 years old in good health. Some clones in this sample may be carry-over from other donors' samples. The chain recombines TRBV11-2 with TRBJ2-1; D gene ambiguous. The CDR3 is CASSLEARSTYNEQFF. The CDR3, as DNA: TGTGCCAGCAGCTTAGAGGCCCGATCAACCTACAATGAGCAGTTCTTC.